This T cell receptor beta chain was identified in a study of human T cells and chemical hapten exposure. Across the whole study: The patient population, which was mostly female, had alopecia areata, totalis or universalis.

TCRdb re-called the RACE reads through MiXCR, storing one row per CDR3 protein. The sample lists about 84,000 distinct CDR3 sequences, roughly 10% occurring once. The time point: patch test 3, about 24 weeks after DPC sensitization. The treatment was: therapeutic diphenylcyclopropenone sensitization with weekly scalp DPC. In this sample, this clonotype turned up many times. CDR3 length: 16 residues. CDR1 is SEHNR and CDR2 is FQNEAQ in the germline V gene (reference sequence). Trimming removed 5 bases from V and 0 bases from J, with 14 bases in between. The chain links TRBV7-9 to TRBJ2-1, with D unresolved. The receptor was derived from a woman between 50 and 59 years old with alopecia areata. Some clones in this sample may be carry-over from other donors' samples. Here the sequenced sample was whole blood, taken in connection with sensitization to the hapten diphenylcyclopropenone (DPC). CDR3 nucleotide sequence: TGTGCCAGCAGCCCCTCCTGGCGAAGCTCCTACAATGAGCAGTTCTTC. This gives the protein CASSPSWRSSYNEQFF.